This passage covers 5 T cell receptor beta chains from one sample sequenced in a study of T-cell memory formation after mild COVID-19. TCRdb passed the 5' RACE reads through MiXCR, listing each CDR3 protein once. The sample contains 150,000 to 200,000 distinct CDR3 sequences, 18% of which appear only once. Source material: PBMCs or a T cell subset sorted from them (not recorded which). These TCRs come from a man between 18 and 35 years old who had mild COVID-19 (a few samples of this study predate the infection). Cell type and time point are not known.

The chain couples TRBV3-1 to TRBJ2-1; D ambiguous. V was shortened by 1 base and J by 7 bases, with 11 bases between the two germline ends. CDR3 length equals 14 residues. The germline V gene encodes CDR1 LGHDT and CDR2 YNNKEL (reference sequence). CDR3 sequence (DNA): TGTGCCAGCAGCCAAGGCATAGGGATGAATGAGCAGTTCTTC. Protein product: CASSQGIGMNEQFF.

The rearrangement links TRBV5-1 to TRBJ2-3; maybe TRBD1 (6 bases). This CDR3 region has 15 residues. The V gene lost 0 bases and the J gene lost 2 bases, with 10 bases spanning the gap. Germline V lookup: CDR1 SGHRS, CDR2 YFSETQ. This chain's CDR3 is CASSLGAGDTDTQYF. The CDR3 DNA sequence: TGCGCCAGCAGCTTGGGGGCAGGGGACACAGATACGCAGTATTTT.

This clonotype was observed a handful of times. The chain employs TRBV24-1 and TRBJ1-1; D is perhaps TRBD1 (5 bases). This CDR3 region has 15 residues. V was clipped by 6 bases and J by 2 bases, with 15 bases between them. Germline lookup yields CDR1 KGHDR and CDR2 SFDVKD. The CDR3 region is CATSSSPGGNTEAFF. As DNA, the CDR3 is TGTGCCACCAGTTCCAGTCCGGGGGGAAACACTGAAGCTTTCTTT.

The rearrangement joins TRBV5-5 to TRBJ2-3; TRBD1 aligns across 11 bases. V was pared by 0 bases and J by 4 bases, with 7 bases of the junction left unmatched. The CDR3 spans 17 residues. CDR1 is SGHKS and CDR2 is YYEKEE in the germline V gene (reference sequence). The CDR3 DNA sequence: TGTGCCAGCAGCTTGGACCCCGGGACAGGGGGTGCAGATACGCAGTATTTT. This sequence encodes CASSLDPGTGGADTQYF. The whole variable domain, remainder taken from reference TRBV5-5 and TRBJ2-3, is DAGVTQSPTHLIKTRGQQVTLRCSPISGHKSVSWYQQVLGQGPQFIFQYYEKEERGRGNFPDRFSARQFPNYSSELNVNALLLGDSALYLCASSLDPGTGGADTQYFGPGTRLTVL.

This clonotype was counted a few times. The genes are TRBV10-3 and TRBJ1-5; D not certain. The CDR3 totals 14 residues. V lost 6 bases to trimming and J lost 0 bases, with 9 bases between them. CDR1 and CDR2 (germline): ENHRY, SYGVKD. This CDR3 is CAISPEYSNQPQHF. CDR3 sequence (DNA): TGTGCCATCAGCCCGGAGTATAGCAATCAGCCCCAGCATTTT.